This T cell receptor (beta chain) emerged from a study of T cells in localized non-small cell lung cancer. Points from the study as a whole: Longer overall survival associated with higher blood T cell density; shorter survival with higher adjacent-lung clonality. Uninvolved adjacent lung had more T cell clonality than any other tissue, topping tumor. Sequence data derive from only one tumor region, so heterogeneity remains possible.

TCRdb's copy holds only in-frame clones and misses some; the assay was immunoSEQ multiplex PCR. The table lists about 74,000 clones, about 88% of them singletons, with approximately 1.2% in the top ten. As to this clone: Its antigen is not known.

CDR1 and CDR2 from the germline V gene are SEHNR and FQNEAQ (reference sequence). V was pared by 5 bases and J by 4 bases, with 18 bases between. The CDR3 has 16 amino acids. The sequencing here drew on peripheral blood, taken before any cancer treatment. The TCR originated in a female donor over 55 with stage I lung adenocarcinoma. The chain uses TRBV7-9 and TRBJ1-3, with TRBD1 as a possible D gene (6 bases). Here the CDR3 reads CASSTHRVDRGNTIYF. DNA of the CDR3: TGTGCCAGCAGCACACACAGGGTTGATCGGGGAAACACCATATATTTT.